This entry lists 28 T cell receptor beta chains sequenced from one sample in a study of T cell repertoires in cytomegalovirus infection. TCRdb called the reads again in MiXCR, with one record for every CDR3 protein. The sample includes 500,000 or so distinct CDR3 sequences, approximately 15% of them seen just once. Sequences were obtained from CD8+ T cells from PBMCs. The receptors derive from a human donor in good health (CMV status not recorded). Some clones in this sample may be carry-over from other donors' samples.

This sequence joins TRBV12-5 and TRBJ1-5; the D is unclear. The CDR3 has 11 amino acids. V dropped 1 base and J dropped 5 bases, with 0 bases sitting between them. CDR1 LGHNT and CDR2 FRNRAP come from the germline V gene. The CDR3 sequence is CASGLDQPQHF. For the CDR3, the DNA is TGTGCTAGTGGTTTGGATCAGCCCCAGCATTTT.

The rearrangement links TRBV28 to TRBJ2-5; 11 bases match TRBD2. From germline, CDR1 is MDHEN and CDR2 SYDVKM. The J segment lost 5 bases and the V segment lost 3 bases, leaving 8 bases of the junction unmatched. The CDR3 length is 16 residues. The CDR3 is CASSLPSGGPGETQYF. The CDR3 DNA sequence: TGTGCCAGCAGTTTGCCTAGCGGGGGGCCTGGGGAGACCCAGTACTTC.

A few counts support this clonotype. The J gene is TRBJ2-7, the V gene TRBV27; TRBD1 might be the D (6 bases). The CDR3 is 16 amino acids. Germline V gene sequence: CDR1 MNHEY, CDR2 SMNVEV (reference sequence). The V end lost 3 bases, the J end lost 3 bases, and 18 bases lay between the germline ends. The CDR3 region is CASSFRSLLQGYEQYF. The CDR3 DNA follows: TGTGCCAGCAGTTTCCGCAGCCTTCTACAGGGCTACGAGCAGTACTTC.

In this sample, this clonotype turned up many times. The chain carries TRBV4-1 and TRBJ1-4; the D gene is possibly TRBD1 (6 bases). Trimming took off 3 bases at V and 4 bases at J, with 18 bases between the two ends. There are 17 residues in the CDR3. The V gene's germline CDR1 is MGHRA and CDR2 YSYEKL. DNA of the CDR3: TGCGCCAGCAGCCAGGCTGCCCTAGGACAGCTTAATGAAAAACTGTTTTTT. This codes for CASSQAALGQLNEKLFF.

The chain carries TRBV13 and TRBJ2-7; 8 nucleotides align to TRBD1. V shed 2 bases, J shed 5 bases, and the junction held 8 bases outside the gene matches. This CDR3 is built from 15 residues. CDR1 and CDR2 from the germline V gene are PRHDT and FYEKMQ (reference sequence). The CDR3 bases are TGTGCCAGCAGCTTATTTGGGCAGGGGGCTCACGAGCAGTACTTC. It translates to CASSLFGQGAHEQYF.

This clonotype was seen at least ten times. The gene calls are TRBV7-8 and TRBJ2-1, with D tentatively TRBD2 (5 bases). The CDR3 length is 13 residues. The V end was cut by 7 bases, the J end by 4 bases, with 11 bases between. Germline V gives CDR1 SGHVS, CDR2 FQNEAQ. The CDR3: CASIGAAYNEQFF. CDR3 nucleotide sequence: TGTGCCAGCATAGGAGCGGCATACAATGAGCAGTTCTTC. Full variable domain (outside the CDR3, taken from reference TRBV7-8 and TRBJ2-1): GAGVSQSPRYKVAKRGQDVALRCDPISGHVSLFWYQQALGQGPEFLTYFQNEAQLDKSGLPSDRFFAERPEGSVSTLKIQRTQQEDSAVYLCASIGAAYNEQFFGPGTRLTVL.

Only a few counts were recorded for this clonotype. The chain links TRBV25-1 to TRBJ1-5; D remains unclear. Germline values: CDR1 MGHDK, CDR2 SYGVNS. CDR3 length equals 14 residues. Trimming removed 1 base at V and 6 bases at J, with 10 bases between. The CDR3 sequence: CASSESARVQPQHF. Here the CDR3 DNA reads TGTGCCAGCAGTGAATCGGCCCGCGTTCAGCCCCAGCATTTT.

In this sample, this clonotype turned up a few times. V usage is TRBV4-1 and J usage is TRBJ2-7, with D perhaps matching TRBD2 (5 bases). Germline V lookup: CDR1 MGHRA, CDR2 YSYEKL. This CDR3 is built from 14 residues. V was trimmed by 5 bases and J by 6 bases, leaving 17 bases between them. CDR3 DNA sequence: TGCGCCAGCAGCTTAAGACAAGGAGGTGTCGAGCAGTACTTC. The encoded protein is CASSLRQGGVEQYF.

Comments on this clonotype: A single base separates this from a much larger clone, so it may be a read error. Here the CDR3 reads CDRLATNTDTQYF. CDR3 nucleotides: TGTGACAGACTAGCGACCAACACAGATACGCAGTATTTT. The chain has TRBV2 and TRBJ2-3, with 8 bases identical to TRBD2. CDR3 length: 13 residues. Germline CDR1 reads SNHLY; CDR2 reads FYNNEI. Filled out from reference TRBV2 and TRBJ2-3, the complete variable domain reads EPEVTQTPSHQVTQMGQEVILRCVPISNHLYFYWYRQILGQKVEFLVSFYNNEISEKSEIFDDQFSVERPDGSNFTLKIRSTKLEDSAMYFCDRLATNTDTQYFGPGTRLTVL.

This clonotype was picked up a small number of times. The rearrangement uses TRBV19 and TRBJ1-2; D is possibly TRBD1 (5 bases). CDR1 is LNHDA, CDR2 SQIVND, per germline (reference sequence). The CDR3 contains 14 residues. V was pared by 3 bases and J by 2 bases, with 10 bases between. The CDR3 sequence is CASSIGTPNYGYTF. Here the CDR3 DNA reads TGTGCCAGTAGTATCGGGACTCCGAACTATGGCTACACCTTC. Complete variable domain (other parts from reference TRBV19 and TRBJ1-2): DGGITQSPKYLFRKEGQNVTLSCEQNLNHDAMYWYRQDPGQGLRLIYYSQIVNDFQKGDIAEGYSVSREKKESFPLTVTSAQKNPTAFYLCASSIGTPNYGYTFGSGTRLTVV.

The chain has TRBV9 and TRBJ1-6; unclear D gene. The CDR3 consists of 15 residues. CDR1 is SGDLS and CDR2 is YYNGEE in the germline V gene. Trimming shortened V by 0 bases and J by 5 bases, and 9 bases separated the two germline ends. CDR3 amino acids: CASSVEGNDNSPLHF. CDR3 nucleotide sequence: TGTGCCAGCAGCGTAGAGGGAAACGATAATTCACCCCTCCACTTT.

This clonotype was seen repeatedly, ten times or more. This chain connects TRBV4-2 to TRBJ2-7, with 12 bases identical to TRBD2. CDR3 length: 15 residues. V was pared by 0 bases and J by 3 bases, with 0 bases of the junction left unmatched. Germline lookup yields CDR1 LGHNA and CDR2 YNFKEQ. The DNA for the CDR3 is TGTGCCAGCAGCCAAGAGACTAGCGGGAGCTACGAGCAGTACTTC. It specifies CASSQETSGSYEQYF.

The chain carries TRBV5-1 and TRBJ2-7; TRBD2 aligns across 8 bases. This CDR3 contains 13 residues. Germline-derived CDR1 and CDR2 are SGHRS and YFSETQ. Trimming cost V 0 bases and J 10 bases; bases outside gene matches: 6. CDR3 DNA sequence: TGCGCCAGCAGCTTGGAACTAGCGGTGGTACAGTACTTC. The encoded protein is CASSLELAVVQYF.

V is TRBV6-5 and J is TRBJ2-2; the D is unclear. The CDR3 loop spans 14 amino acids. V lost 0 bases, J lost 6 bases, and 8 bases lay in between. The germline gives CDR1 MNHEY, CDR2 SVGAGI. The CDR3 loop reads CASSYSKEAGELFF. In nucleotides, the CDR3 is TGTGCCAGCAGTTACTCGAAAGAAGCCGGGGAGCTGTTTTTT.

The sample holds a few counts of this clonotype. This chain connects TRBV15 to TRBJ2-7; 8 bases map to TRBD1. This CDR3 is built from 12 residues. CDR1 and CDR2 (germline): LNHNV, YYDKDF (reference sequence). J gave up 5 bases and V 5 bases, and 2 bases lay outside the gene matches. CDR3 nucleotide sequence: TGTGCCACCAGCCCGGACAGGGACGAGCAGTACTTC. Its translation: CATSPDRDEQYF.

This clonotype has at least ten counts. This sequence joins TRBV27 and TRBJ2-3; 10 bases are shared with TRBD1. V was clipped by 6 bases and J by 2 bases; unmatched bases: 11. The CDR3 consists of 17 residues. Germline V gene lookup returns CDR1 MNHEY and CDR2 SMNVEV (reference sequence). The CDR3 is CASRPRLGTGDTDTQYF. The CDR3 DNA reads as TGTGCCAGCAGACCAAGATTGGGGACAGGGGACACAGATACGCAGTATTTT.

This clonotype was detected ten times or more. The CDR3 region is CASRSRQGSNTGELFF. CDR3 nucleotides: TGTGCCAGCAGATCCCGACAGGGTTCAAACACCGGGGAGCTGTTTTTT. This sequence joins TRBV7-3 and TRBJ2-2; 7 bases are a match to TRBD1. Trimming at V came to 6 bases and at J to 2 bases, leaving 9 bases not matched to a gene. CDR1 and CDR2 from the germline V gene are SGHTA and FQGTGA. The CDR3 is 16 amino acids. Filled out from reference TRBV7-3 and TRBJ2-2, the complete variable domain reads GAGVSQTPSNKVTEKGKYVELRCDPISGHTALYWYRQSLGQGPEFLIYFQGTGAADDSGLPNDRFFAVRPEGSVSTLKIQRTERGDSAVYLCASRSRQGSNTGELFFGEGSRLTVL.

This clonotype was found many times. This chain joins TRBV28 and TRBJ2-3; 8 bases align to TRBD2. The CDR3 length is 15 residues. The germline CDR1 and CDR2 sequences are MDHEN and SYDVKM. V lost 2 bases and J lost 4; bases outside the gene matches: 5. The CDR3 loop is CASSLVAGRADTQYF. DNA for the CDR3: TGTGCCAGCAGTTTAGTAGCGGGAAGGGCAGATACGCAGTATTTT.

This clonotype was detected ten times or more. V usage is TRBV11-1 and J usage is TRBJ2-1, with 9 positions matching TRBD2. The germline V gene has CDR1 SGHAT and CDR2 FQDESV (reference sequence). V lost 7 bases, J lost 1 base, and 11 bases stayed unmatched. The CDR3 contains 17 residues. CDR3 DNA sequence: TGTGCCAGCACAGATAGGGTAGCGGGAGATTCCTACAATGAGCAGTTCTTC. Translating it yields CASTDRVAGDSYNEQFF.

This clonotype was picked up many times. The chain has TRBV10-3 and TRBJ1-4; weak D call: TRBD1 (5 bases). Trimming shortened V by 3 bases and J by 0 bases, and 11 bases separated the two germline ends. The CDR3 contains 16 residues. The germline gives CDR1 ENHRY, CDR2 SYGVKD. CDR3 amino acids: CAISEEGDATNEKLFF. The CDR3 nucleotides read TGTGCCATCAGTGAAGAAGGGGACGCAACTAATGAAAAACTGTTTTTT.

V is TRBV12-3 or TRBV12-4 and J is TRBJ1-2; D remains ambiguous. This CDR3 is built from 14 residues. Trimming left V 6 bases short and J 4 bases short, with 15 bases between. CDR3 in DNA: TGTGCCAGCAGCTATGGAAGCGTCTTCTATGGCTACACCTTC. It specifies CASSYGSVFYGYTF.

This chain joins TRBV27 and TRBJ1-5, with a possible D match to TRBD1 (5 bases). CDR1 is MNHEY, CDR2 SMNVEV, per germline (reference sequence). The CDR3 has 12 amino acids. V was trimmed by 8 bases and J by 5 bases, leaving 10 bases between them. As DNA, the CDR3 is TGTGCCAGCGGGGCAACGGATCAGCCCCAGCATTTT. Amino acids: CASGATDQPQHF.

A few counts support this clonotype. This chain links TRBV15 with TRBJ2-7, with D possibly being TRBD2 (5 bases). The CDR3 spans 14 residues. V gave up 4 bases and J gave up 1 base, with 11 bases separating them. Germline V gene sequence: CDR1 LNHNV, CDR2 YYDKDF (reference sequence). The CDR3 nucleotides read TGTGCCACCAGCACCGGGAAAGGGTCCTACGAGCAGTACTTC. Its translation is CATSTGKGSYEQYF.

The rearrangement joins TRBV7-4 to TRBJ1-1; D gene uncertain. V shed 5 bases and J shed 3 bases, with 13 bases lying between them. Germline CDR1 is SGHVT and CDR2 is SQSDAQ. The CDR3 runs to 14 residues. The CDR3 DNA reads TGTGCCAGCAGCCTAGTACAGCGGGACACTGAAGCTTTCTTT. Amino acids: CASSLVQRDTEAFF.

The V gene is TRBV5-5, the J gene TRBJ2-7; 7 nucleotides match TRBD1. Germline V gene lookup returns CDR1 SGHKS and CDR2 YYEKEE (reference sequence). V gave up 0 bases and J gave up 5 bases; unmatched junction bases: 5. CDR3 size: 14 residues. CDR3 loop: CASSLEGAYHEQYF. CDR3 DNA: TGTGCCAGCAGCTTGGAGGGGGCGTACCACGAGCAGTACTTC.

J is TRBJ1-6 and V is TRBV6-1, with D perhaps matching TRBD1 (5 bases). Germline CDR1 MNHNS, CDR2 SASEGT. V dropped 4 bases and J dropped 8 bases, with 12 bases sitting between them. The CDR3 totals 14 residues. As DNA, the CDR3 is TGTGCCAGCAGTGGGGACGGGGTATATTCACCCCTCCACTTT. Its translation is CASSGDGVYSPLHF.

V usage is TRBV28 and J usage is TRBJ2-3; D not certain. Trimming left V 1 base short and J 1 base short, with 9 bases between. Germline loops: CDR1 MDHEN, CDR2 SYDVKM. This CDR3 comprises 15 residues. Here the CDR3 reads CASSLFLGRTDTQYF. The CDR3 DNA reads TGTGCCAGCAGTTTATTTCTAGGGCGCACAGATACGCAGTATTTT.

This clonotype was observed a few times. The rearrangement links TRBV27 to TRBJ1-5, with 9 nucleotides matching TRBD1. The CDR3 loop spans 15 amino acids. V shed 3 bases, J shed 1 base, and the junction held 1 base outside the gene matches. CDR1 MNHEY and CDR2 SMNVEV come from the germline V gene (reference sequence). CDR3 amino acids: CASSFTGGSNQPQHF. The CDR3 DNA reads as TGTGCCAGCAGTTTTACAGGGGGCAGCAATCAGCCCCAGCATTTT.